This T cell receptor (beta chain) was recorded in a study of shared clonotypes between healthy human individuals. General study findings and limits: The sole specimen, blood, was sampled, and tissue repertoires likely differ.

Using immunoSEQ multiplex PCR, the repertoire was profiled, and TCRdb retains in-frame clones only, with some absent. The sample holds some 1,600,000 clones, around 98% seen once. Germline V CDR1 and CDR2: MNHNY, SVGAGI (reference sequence). Trimming took off 5 bases at V and 6 bases at J, with 8 bases between the two ends. This CDR3 has 12 amino acids. A note on this clone: Antigen unknown.

All donors qualified as healthy HIV-negative adults and had experienced no recent acute infections or vaccinations. The chain uses TRBV6-6 and TRBJ1-5; D is unclear. The source is a man younger than 45 in good health. Specimen: naive CD4+ T cells sorted from blood. Subset in this sample: CD45RA+ positively selected. The CDR3 reads CASSAGLQPQHF. CDR3 DNA sequence: TGTGCCAGCAGTGCAGGACTTCAGCCCCAGCATTTT.